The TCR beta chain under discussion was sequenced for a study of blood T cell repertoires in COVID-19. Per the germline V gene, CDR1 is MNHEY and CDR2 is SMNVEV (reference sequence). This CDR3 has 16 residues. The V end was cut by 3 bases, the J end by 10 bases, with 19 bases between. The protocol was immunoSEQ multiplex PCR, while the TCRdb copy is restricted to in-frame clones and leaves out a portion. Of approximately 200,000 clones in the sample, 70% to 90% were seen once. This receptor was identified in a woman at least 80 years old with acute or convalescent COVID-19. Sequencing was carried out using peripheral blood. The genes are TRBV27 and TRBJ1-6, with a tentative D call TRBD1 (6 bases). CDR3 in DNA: TGTGCCAGCAGTTTCTCCGCCCTCGACAGGATCTCACCCCTCCACTTT. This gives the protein CASSFSALDRISPLHF.